This T cell receptor (beta chain) stems from a study of T cell changes during pregnancy in multiple sclerosis. Profiled with immunoSEQ multiplex PCR; TCRdb holds only in-frame clones, not every one. This sample has 65,000 to 95,000 clones, with around nine tenths found just once. This clone was observed a single time. This receptor was taken from a female donor with multiple sclerosis, enrolled in a pregnancy study. This specimen was peripheral blood, taken before pregnancy.

The DNA of the CDR3 is TGTGCCAGCAGCCGAACTAGCGGGGGGCCCTACGAGCAGTACTTC. This sequence encodes CASSRTSGGPYEQYF. The rearrangement uses TRBV7-2 and TRBJ2-7, with 12 bases lining up with TRBD2. The junction had 4 bases not matched to a gene; V was cut back by 5 bases and J by 2 bases. The CDR3 extends over 15 amino acids. Per the germline V gene, CDR1 is SGHTA and CDR2 is FQGNSA.